This T cell receptor (beta chain) comes out of a study of blood T cell repertoires in COVID-19. Whole-study context: The study drew acute and convalescent COVID-19 samples from the United States, Italy and Spain.

This clone was picked up a small number of times. Using immunoSEQ multiplex PCR, the repertoire was profiled, and TCRdb retains in-frame clones only, with some absent. This table holds about 84,000 clones, over 80% found once. Sequenced material: peripheral blood. This clonotype was obtained from a woman of 80 years or more with acute or convalescent COVID-19.

This CDR3 reads CASSQAGTDVKLQYF. The DNA for the CDR3 is TGTGCCAGCAGCCAAGCCGGGACTGATGTTAAGTTGCAGTACTTC. The chain couples TRBV14 to TRBJ2-7; the D gene is possibly TRBD2 (6 bases). In germline, CDR1 is SGHDN, CDR2 FVKESK. Trimming pared 1 base from V and 9 bases from J, leaving 19 bases between. The CDR3 is made up of 15 amino acids.